Given below is one T cell receptor (beta chain) in context. Its matching antigen is unknown. A multiplex PCR was run with 60 Vbeta primers and 13 Jbeta primers. As processed by the authors: Approximately 11 million of 70 million to 80 million unique TCR beta chains were shared, per a later count. TCRdb's table, derived via immunoSEQ multiplex PCR, lists solely in-frame clones and lacks some. V, J and clone size are those of that table, while D and trimming were read from the DNA. This sample's clone table lists fewer than 60,000 clones. This sample was included in a study of cytomegalovirus exposure and HLA in healthy donors. Overall study results and limits: Because they were indistinguishable, some V segments, including TRBV6-2 and TRBV6-3, were excluded. Later work found most CMV-associated TCR beta chains apparently HLA-restricted. Cytomegalovirus status was reportedly diagnosed by the classifier with high sensitivity and specificity.

Trimming removed 0 bases at V and 3 bases at J, with 18 bases between. In germline, CDR1 is SGHNT, CDR2 YYREEE (reference sequence). CDR3 length: 17 amino acids. This clonotype was obtained from a woman in her twenties or thirties in good health and CMV-seropositive. V is TRBV5-4 and J is TRBJ1-2; possible D gene TRBD1, 6 bases. Input material: PBMCs. CDR3 amino acids: CASSLGGLVANDYGYTF. CDR3 DNA sequence: TGTGCCAGCAGCTTGGGGGGGCTGGTGGCTAATGACTATGGCTACACCTTC.